This paragraph reports one TCR beta chain. What it recognizes is unknown. Germline V CDR1 and CDR2: SGHRS, YFSETQ. The ends lost 0 bases at V and 13 bases at J; junction bases unmatched: 3. The CDR3 spans 12 residues. This entry belongs to a study of cytomegalovirus exposure and HLA in healthy donors. With 60 Vbeta and 13 Jbeta primers, the PCR was carried out. Generated by immunoSEQ multiplex PCR, the TCRdb table keeps only in-frame clones and is missing some. This table has tens of thousands of clones, approximately 60% appearing once. Findings and limits, study-wide: The sole available immune exposure information was CMV serostatus. The listing of 150 or so TCR beta chains classed them as cytomegalovirus-associated. Productive rates of about 87% or about 30% were seen for most TCR beta V segments in an earlier analysis.

Source material: PBMCs. This clonotype was sampled from a boy aged 10-17 years in good health and CMV-seropositive. The V call is TRBV5-1, the J call TRBJ2-4; 8 bases map to TRBD1. The DNA for the CDR3 is TGCGCCAGCAGCTTGGCCGGGACAGGACAGTACTTC. Translated: CASSLAGTGQYF.